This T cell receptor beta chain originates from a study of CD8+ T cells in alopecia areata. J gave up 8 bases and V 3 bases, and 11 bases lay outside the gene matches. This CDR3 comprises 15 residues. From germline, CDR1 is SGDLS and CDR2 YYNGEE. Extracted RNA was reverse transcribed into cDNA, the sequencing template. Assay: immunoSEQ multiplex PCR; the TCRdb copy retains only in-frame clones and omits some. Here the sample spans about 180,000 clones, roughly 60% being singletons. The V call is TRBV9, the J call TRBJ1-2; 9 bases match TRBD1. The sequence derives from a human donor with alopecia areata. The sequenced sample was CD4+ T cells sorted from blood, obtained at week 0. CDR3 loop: CASSASQGAARGYTF. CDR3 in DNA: TGTGCCAGCAGCGCATCACAGGGGGCGGCGCGCGGCTACACCTTC.